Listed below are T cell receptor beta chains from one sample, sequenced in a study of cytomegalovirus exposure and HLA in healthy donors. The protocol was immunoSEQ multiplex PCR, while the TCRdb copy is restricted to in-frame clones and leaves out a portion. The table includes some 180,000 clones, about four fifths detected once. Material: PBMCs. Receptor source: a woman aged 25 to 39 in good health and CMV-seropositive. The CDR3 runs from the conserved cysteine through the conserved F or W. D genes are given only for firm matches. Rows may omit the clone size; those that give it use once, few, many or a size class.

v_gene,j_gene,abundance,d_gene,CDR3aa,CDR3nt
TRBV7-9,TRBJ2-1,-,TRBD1,CASSDRDRNLDEQFF,TGTGCCAGCAGCGACCGGGACAGGAATTTGGATGAGCAGTTCTTC
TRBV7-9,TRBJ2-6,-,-,CASSFPKTRLGSGANVLTF,TGTGCCAGCAGCTTTCCAAAAACGAGACTGGGCTCTGGGGCCAACGTCCTGACTTTC
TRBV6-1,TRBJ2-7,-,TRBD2,CASSSGLAGDEQYF,TGTGCCAGCAGTTCGGGACTAGCGGGGGACGAGCAGTACTTC
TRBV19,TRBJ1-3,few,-,CASRNGGAGNTIYF,TGTGCCAGCAGAAACGGGGGAGCTGGAAACACCATATATTTT
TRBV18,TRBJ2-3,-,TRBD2,CASSPLGLAGTDTQYF,TGTGCCAGCTCACCCCTGGGACTAGCGGGCACAGATACGCAGTATTTT
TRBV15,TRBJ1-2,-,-,CATSRAPISVPDYGYTF,TGTGCCACCAGCAGAGCCCCCATTTCGGTACCGGACTATGGCTACACCTTC
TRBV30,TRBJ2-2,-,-,CGQRDLHTGELFF,TGTGGCCAAAGGGACTTGCACACCGGGGAGCTGTTTTTT
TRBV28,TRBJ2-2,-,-,CASSFGGVWITGELFF,TGTGCCAGCAGTTTTGGCGGGGTATGGATCACCGGGGAGCTGTTTTTT
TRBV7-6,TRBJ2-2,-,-,CASSFRGTGTGELFF,TGTGCCAGCAGCTTTCGGGGGACCGGGACCGGGGAGCTGTTTTTT
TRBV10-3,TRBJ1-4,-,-,CATRTGEKLFF,TGTGCCACCCGAACGGGGGAAAAACTGTTTTTT
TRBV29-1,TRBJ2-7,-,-,CSVEVSGQGLSYEQYF,TGCAGCGTTGAAGTATCCGGGCAGGGATTGTCCTACGAGCAGTACTTC
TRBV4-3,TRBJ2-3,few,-,CASSQAGRDTQYF,TGCGCCAGCAGCCAAGCGGGTCGGGATACGCAGTATTTT
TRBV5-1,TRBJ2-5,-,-,CASSLDLSTKETQYF,TGCGCCAGCAGCTTGGACCTATCTACTAAAGAGACCCAGTACTTC
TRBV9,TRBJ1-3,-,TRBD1,CASSGGDSSGNTIYF,TGTGCCAGCAGCGGTGGGGACAGCTCTGGAAACACCATATATTTT
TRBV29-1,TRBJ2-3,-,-,CSAEVGGAQYF,TGCAGCGCAGAAGTAGGGGGAGCGCAGTATTTT
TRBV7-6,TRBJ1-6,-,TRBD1,CASSSSYRDRNSPLHF,TGTGCCAGCAGCTCGAGCTACCGGGACAGAAATTCACCCCTCCACTTT
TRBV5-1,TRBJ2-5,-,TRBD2,CASSIRLAGEWETQYF,TGCGCCAGCAGCATCAGACTAGCGGGAGAGTGGGAGACCCAGTACTTC
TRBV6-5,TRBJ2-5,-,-,CASSYSRAPTRETQYF,TGTGCCAGCAGTTACTCGAGGGCCCCGACTCGTGAGACCCAGTACTTC
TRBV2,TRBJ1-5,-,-,CASSGTAGGTQHF,TGTGCCAGCAGTGGGACGGCGGGGGGGACCCAGCATTTT
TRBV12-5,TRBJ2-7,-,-,CASGWAWDEQYF,TGTGCTAGTGGTTGGGCGTGGGACGAGCAGTACTTC
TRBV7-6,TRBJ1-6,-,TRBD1,CASSPGQGNSPLHF,TGTGCCAGCAGCCCCGGACAGGGGAATTCACCCCTCCACTTT
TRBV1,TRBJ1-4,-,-,CTSSQYRASTNEKLFF,TGCACCAGCAGCCAATACAGGGCCTCAACTAATGAAAAACTGTTTTTT
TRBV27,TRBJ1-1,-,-,CASSFIQANTEAFF,TGTGCCAGCAGTTTTATACAGGCGAACACTGAAGCTTTCTTT
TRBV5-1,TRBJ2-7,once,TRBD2,CASSWGLASGEQYF,TGCGCCAGCAGCTGGGGACTAGCTTCGGGGGAGCAGTACTTC
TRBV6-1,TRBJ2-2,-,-,CASSEPGYNTGELFF,TGTGCCAGCAGTGAACCAGGGTATAACACCGGGGAGCTGTTTTTT
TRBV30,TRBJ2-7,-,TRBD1,CAWSVGQGPSYEQYF,TGTGCCTGGAGTGTGGGACAGGGTCCCTCCTACGAGCAGTACTTC
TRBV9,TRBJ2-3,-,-,CASSVRGSFTDTQYF,TGTGCCAGCAGCGTAAGGGGTTCTTTCACAGATACGCAGTATTTT
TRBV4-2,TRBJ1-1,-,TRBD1,CASSQDRAGGGGEAFF,TGTGCCAGCAGCCAAGATCGGGCGGGAGGGGGCGGTGAAGCTTTCTTT
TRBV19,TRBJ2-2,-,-,CASSIARGTGELFF,TGTGCCAGTAGTATAGCCAGGGGAACCGGGGAGCTGTTTTTT
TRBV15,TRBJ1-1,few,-,CATSNRGAGTEAFF,TGTGCCACCAGCAACCGGGGGGCGGGGACTGAAGCTTTCTTT
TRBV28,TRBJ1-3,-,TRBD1,CASSLEGALGNTIYF,TGTGCCAGCAGTTTAGAGGGGGCGCTCGGAAACACCATATATTTT
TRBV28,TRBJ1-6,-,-,CASSLTNRVWGKNSPLHF,TGTGCCAGCAGTTTAACGAACAGGGTGTGGGGTAAAAATTCACCCCTCCACTTT